The entry that follows covers one T cell receptor (beta chain) sequence. This entry belongs to a study of shared T cell receptors in the human thymus. The germline gives CDR1 MGHRA, CDR2 YSYEKL. Germline trimming cut 3 bases from V and 1 base from J; bases unmatched to any gene: 5. The CDR3 contains 16 residues. The assay was immunoSEQ multiplex PCR, and TCRdb's table has in-frame clones only and misses some. The table shows roughly 500,000 clones, with roughly 74% occurring only once. The sample also formed part of further work on human thymus T cells. That work contributes: Resections from corrective heart surgery supplied the thymus tissue. Related work showed strongly overlapping thymic repertoires across unrelated individuals.

Sequencing was carried out using thymocytes. This clonotype was sampled from a boy under two years old with a congenital heart defect. The rearrangement uses TRBV4-1 and TRBJ1-5; 8 positions match TRBD1. The CDR3 sequence: CASSQNRDRSNQPQHF. The CDR3, as DNA: TGCGCCAGCAGCCAGAACCGGGACAGGAGCAATCAGCCCCAGCATTTT.